These 10 T cell receptor beta chains share one sample of origin, sequenced in a study of T-cell memory formation after mild COVID-19. TCRdb used MiXCR to reprocess the 5' RACE reads, holding one entry per CDR3 protein. Of tens of thousands of distinct CDR3 sequences in the sample, roughly 21% are singletons; the top ten hold about 1.5%. Specimen: PBMCs or a T cell subset sorted from them (not recorded which). These receptor sequences come from an adult who had mild COVID-19 (a few samples of this study predate the infection). Cell type and time point are not known.

This clonotype was observed at least ten times. The genes are TRBV6-1 and TRBJ1-2, with D perhaps TRBD1 (5 bases). The CDR3 loop spans 16 amino acids. The V gene lost 3 bases and the J gene lost 2 bases, with 16 bases spanning the gap. Germline V lookup: CDR1 MNHNS, CDR2 SASEGT. The CDR3, as DNA: TGTGCCAGCAGTGATATTTTAAGGGGCTGGAACTATGGCTACACCTTC. Its translation: CASSDILRGWNYGYTF.

The sample holds a few counts of this clonotype. The rearrangement uses TRBV18 and TRBJ2-7; TRBD1 might be the D (5 bases). In germline, CDR1 is KGHSH, CDR2 LQKENI. Trimming pared 6 bases from V and 3 bases from J, leaving 9 bases between. CDR3 length: 12 amino acids. The CDR3 bases are TGTGCCAGCTCTCTACAGGACTACGAGCAGTACTTC. Its translation: CASSLQDYEQYF.

This clonotype was seen more than once but under ten times. V is TRBV20-1 and J is TRBJ2-6; D is unresolved. Germline lookup yields CDR1 DFQATT and CDR2 SNEGSKA (reference sequence). This CDR3 has 14 residues. V was shortened by 1 base and J by 0 bases, with 4 bases between the two germline ends. The CDR3 DNA sequence: TGCAGTGCTAGAGTTGGCTCTGGGGCCAACGTCCTGACTTTC. It yields the protein CSARVGSGANVLTF.

This clonotype has at least ten counts. The rearrangement joins TRBV5-6 to TRBJ1-1, with D possibly TRBD1 on 5 matching bases. The V end was cut by 6 bases, the J end by 0 bases, with 15 bases between. CDR1 and CDR2 from the germline V gene are SGHDT and YYEEEE. The CDR3 is 15 amino acids. CDR3 bases: TGTGCCAGCACCAACTGGGGGGGAATGAACACTGAAGCTTTCTTT. Its protein product is CASTNWGGMNTEAFF.

This clonotype was found many times. The CDR3 nucleotides are TGTGCCAGCCTCCCTGCCACTAGCGGGGGGCAGTATTTT. It specifies CASLPATSGGQYF. This chain uses TRBV18 with TRBJ2-3; TRBD2 aligns across 11 bases. The V gene end was trimmed by 8 bases and the J gene end by 11 bases; junction bases not matched to a gene: 9. Germline V gene lookup returns CDR1 KGHSH and CDR2 LQKENI. CDR3 length: 13 residues. Full variable domain (rest looked up from reference TRBV18 and TRBJ2-3): NAGVMQNPRHLVRRRGQEARLRCSPMKGHSHVYWYRQLPEEGLKFMVYLQKENIIDESGMPKERFSAEFPKEGPSILRIQQVVRGDSAAYFCASLPATSGGQYFGPGTRLTVL.

This clonotype came up many times. This chain links TRBV18 with TRBJ2-1; D not resolved. The CDR3 spans 16 residues. Germline lookup yields CDR1 KGHSH and CDR2 LQKENI. The V and J ends lost 2 bases and 0 bases respectively, with 11 bases between them. The CDR3, as DNA: TGTGCCAGCTCACCAAGAGGCGAAAGCTCCTACAATGAGCAGTTCTTC. It yields the protein CASSPRGESSYNEQFF.

This clonotype appeared a few times. The CDR3 reads CASSFGGKRQETQYF. The CDR3 DNA follows: TGTGCCAGCAGCTTTGGAGGGAAGAGACAAGAGACCCAGTACTTC. The J gene is TRBJ2-5, the V gene TRBV11-1, with D tentatively TRBD2 (6 bases). Germline lookup yields CDR1 SGHAT and CDR2 FQDESV (reference sequence). The CDR3 has 15 amino acids. V lost 3 bases to trimming and J lost 2 bases, with 13 bases between them.

In this sample, this clonotype turned up many times. V is TRBV12-3 or TRBV12-4 and J is TRBJ2-7; the D gene is possibly TRBD2 (6 bases). CDR3 size: 15 residues. The ends were cut back, 4 bases at V and 0 bases at J, with 13 bases in the middle. Written as DNA, the CDR3 is TGTGCCAGCAGTTGGAGGGCGGCCAACTCCTACGAGCAGTACTTC. Its protein product is CASSWRAANSYEQYF.

This clonotype showed up just a few times. The V call is TRBV7-9, the J call TRBJ1-2; D is perhaps TRBD1 (5 bases). CDR1 and CDR2 from the germline V gene are SEHNR and FQNEAQ (reference sequence). This CDR3 region has 13 residues. Trimming removed 5 bases at V and 3 bases at J, with 10 bases between. The CDR3 nucleotides read TGTGCCAGCAGCCACGACAGTTACTATGGCTACACCTTC. Translation: CASSHDSYYGYTF.

The chain employs TRBV24-1 and TRBJ2-5, with TRBD1 matching over 8 bases. In germline, CDR1 is KGHDR, CDR2 SFDVKD. V lost 7 bases, J lost 0 bases, and 3 bases stayed unmatched. The CDR3 totals 14 residues. CDR3 nucleotide sequence: TGTGCCACCAGGGACAGGGATTACCAAGAGACCCAGTACTTC. Translating it yields CATRDRDYQETQYF.